The rows below give T cell receptor beta chains drawn from one sample of a study of T cells expressing NK-cell markers. From its re-call of the 5' RACE reads, TCRdb lists each CDR3 protein once, without DNA. Its table records about 460,000 distinct CDR3 sequences. The source material was blood T cells: a sorted CD56 or NKG2C T cell subset, CD4+ or CD8+ T cells, or bulk PBMC T cells (not recorded which). All receptors derive from a woman between 50 and 59 years old in good health. Each CDR3 is given with its conserved first and last residue.

J: TRBJ2-3
V: TRBV19
CDR3: CASSQAAITDTQYF

J: TRBJ2-3
V: TRBV29-1
CDR3: CSHKGTDTQYF

J: TRBJ1-4
V: TRBV5-5
CDR3: CASSSDGNEKLFF

J: TRBJ2-1
V: TRBV24-1
CDR3: CATSAQHRDSSGQFF

J: TRBJ1-1
V: TRBV7-2
CDR3: CASSPGGGRTEAFF

J: TRBJ2-2
V: TRBV6-1
CDR3: CASLAGMRDTGELFF

J: TRBJ1-2
V: TRBV20-1
CDR3: CSAMGRLHGYTF

J: TRBJ1-3
V: TRBV5-5
CDR3: CASSSLGTIYF

J: TRBJ2-5
V: TRBV10-3
CDR3: CAIGTGKPETQYF

J: TRBJ1-5
V: TRBV27
CDR3: CASSLRFRSGDRGFQPQHF

J: TRBJ2-3
V: TRBV5-1
CDR3: CASSRIDRGQDTQYF

J: TRBJ1-2
V: TRBV20-1
CDR3: CSAYKPTDSNYGYTF

J: TRBJ2-3
V: TRBV20-1
CDR3: CSAPGTSGLDTQYF

J: TRBJ2-5
V: TRBV7-9
CDR3: CASSLGTGAQYF

J: TRBJ2-1
V: TRBV5-1
CDR3: CASSWTPGLEQFF

J: TRBJ2-5
V: TRBV6-5
CDR3: CASSPREPQETQYF

J: TRBJ2-7
V: TRBV7-9
CDR3: CATLGGQGEGSYEQYF

J: TRBJ1-2
V: TRBV29-1
CDR3: CGAARQGHGYTF

J: TRBJ2-2
V: TRBV6-2/TRBV6-3
CDR3: CASSYSPWSGELNTGELFF

J: TRBJ1-1
V: TRBV5-1
CDR3: CASRSPSGLAYTEAFF

J: TRBJ1-5
V: TRBV10-2
CDR3: CASREGTNQPQHF

J: TRBJ2-3
V: TRBV12-3/TRBV12-4
CDR3: CASSSGTSGFRGPDTQYF

J: TRBJ1-5
V: TRBV29-1
CDR3: CSVGGLGQPQHF

J: TRBJ2-1
V: TRBV18
CDR3: CASSPTGTSGSSYNEQFF

J: TRBJ1-1
V: TRBV5-1
CDR3: CASSYQNRGGSNMNTEAFF

J: TRBJ2-3
V: TRBV20-1
CDR3: CSARSIKSETSGRAGTQYF

J: TRBJ2-1
V: TRBV24-1
CDR3: CATSDTSGSGNEQFF

J: TRBJ2-2
V: TRBV4-1
CDR3: CASSLASGRAAGELFF

J: TRBJ2-1
V: TRBV7-9
CDR3: CASIAGGNNEQFF

J: TRBJ2-1
V: TRBV5-1
CDR3: CASSLAGSGASSYNEQFF

J: TRBJ1-1
V: TRBV19
CDR3: CASTPQVGTEAFF

J: TRBJ2-7
V: TRBV5-1
CDR3: CASSWAAGGHYEQYF

J: TRBJ2-3
V: TRBV5-1
CDR3: CASSLALAGASTDTQYF

J: TRBJ2-2
V: TRBV27
CDR3: CASTMIGQGGTGELFF

J: TRBJ2-2
V: TRBV6-5
CDR3: CASSGPGGRTGELFF

J: TRBJ2-1
V: TRBV5-6
CDR3: CASSKQHINNNEQFF

J: TRBJ2-7
V: TRBV12-3/TRBV12-4
CDR3: CASSRSGSNYEQYF

J: TRBJ2-5
V: TRBV7-3
CDR3: CASSPDSGRVGETQYF

J: TRBJ2-3
V: TRBV24-1
CDR3: CATSDPTSGRALTQYF

J: TRBJ1-1
V: TRBV6-5
CDR3: CASNSDRGTEAFF

J: TRBJ2-3
V: TRBV20-1
CDR3: CSALTPLLPLGTSGSTDTQYF

J: TRBJ1-2
V: TRBV12-3/TRBV12-4
CDR3: CASSLYLQASTSYGYTF

J: TRBJ1-1
V: TRBV4-1
CDR3: CASSQEGATNTEAFF

J: TRBJ2-1
V: TRBV5-1
CDR3: CASSLAETVGSYNEQFF